Below, 30 T cell receptor beta chains from the same sample are listed, as sequenced in a study of blood T cell repertoires in COVID-19. Repertoires were generated with immunoSEQ multiplex PCR, while TCRdb's copy carries only in-frame clones and drops some. This table has approximately 170,000 clones, 90% appearing once. The source material was peripheral blood. These receptors came from a man aged 55 to 69 with active or convalescent COVID-19.

This clone has only a few counts. The rearrangement joins TRBV12-3 or TRBV12-4 to TRBJ1-1, with D tentatively TRBD1 (6 bases). This CDR3 contains 13 residues. Trimming removed 3 bases from V and 4 bases from J, with 9 bases in between. DNA for the CDR3: TGTGCCAGCAGTTTGCAGGGGCCCACTGAAGCTTTCTTT. Its protein product is CASSLQGPTEAFF.

V and J are TRBV18 and TRBJ2-1, with D unclear. Germline CDR1 reads KGHSH; CDR2 reads LQKENI. The CDR3 sequence is 15 residues long. Deletions cut 3 bases from V and 1 base from J, with 10 bases between. CDR3 sequence: CASSPVIESYNEQFF. The CDR3 DNA reads as TGTGCCAGCTCACCGGTAATAGAATCCTACAATGAGCAGTTCTTC.

The chain joins TRBV4-1 to TRBJ2-7, with 10 bases lining up with TRBD2. The CDR3 sequence is 18 residues long. Germline CDR1 and CDR2: MGHRA and YSYEKL. After removal of 0 bases from V and 0 bases from J, the junction contained 8 bases not matched to a gene. This chain's CDR3 is CASSQEASGGLYSYEQYF. The DNA for the CDR3 is TGCGCCAGCAGCCAAGAGGCTAGCGGGGGCCTTTACTCCTACGAGCAGTACTTC.

This clone was observed a single time. The chain joins TRBV5-6 to TRBJ1-3, with D possibly matching TRBD1 (5 bases). Trimming took off 3 bases at V and 3 bases at J, with 10 bases between the two ends. Per germline, CDR1 SGHDT and CDR2 YYEEEE. The CDR3 is made up of 14 amino acids. The CDR3 DNA follows: TGTGCCAGCAGCTGGTCAGGGCGTGGAAACACCATATATTTT. It yields the protein CASSWSGRGNTIYF. Full variable domain (missing parts from reference TRBV5-6 and TRBJ1-3): DAGVTQSPTHLIKTRGQQVTLRCSPKSGHDTVSWYQQALGQGPQFIFQYYEEEERQRGNFPDRFSGHQFPNYSSELNVNALLLGDSALYLCASSWSGRGNTIYFGEGSWLTVV.

The V gene is TRBV15, the J gene TRBJ1-2; the D gene is possibly TRBD1 (6 bases). Looked up from germline, CDR1 is LNHNV and CDR2 is YYDKDF (reference sequence). With 0 bases removed from V and 6 bases from J, the gap between germline ends came to 14 bases. This CDR3 region has 15 residues. The CDR3 bases are TGTGCCACCAGCAGAGATGGGGGCGCCTATGATGGCTACACCTTC. Translation: CATSRDGGAYDGYTF.

The chain has TRBV28 and TRBJ2-7; 8 bases agree with TRBD2. CDR3 length: 14 amino acids. V shed 6 bases, J shed 2 bases, and the junction held 6 bases outside the gene matches. The germline V gene encodes CDR1 MDHEN and CDR2 SYDVKM. In DNA, the CDR3 is TGTGCCAGCAGAAGCGGGGGTCGACCCTACGAGCAGTACTTC. This codes for CASRSGGRPYEQYF.

The V call is TRBV6-5, the J call TRBJ2-1; 10 bases agree with TRBD1. The CDR3 has 15 amino acids. J lost 6 bases, V lost 0 bases, and 2 bases had no gene match. The germline V gene encodes CDR1 MNHEY and CDR2 SVGAGI. Here the CDR3 reads CASSYSGTGANEQFF. As DNA, the CDR3 is TGTGCCAGCAGTTACTCGGGGACAGGGGCCAATGAGCAGTTCTTC.

Note on this clone: The same CDR3 arises from other DNA sequences in this sample as well. The V and J genes are TRBV6-5 and TRBJ1-1; D unresolved. This CDR3 is built from 14 residues. V shed 0 bases and J shed 1 base, with 6 bases lying between them. Looked up from germline, CDR1 is MNHEY and CDR2 is SVGAGI. DNA for the CDR3: TGTGCCAGCAGTTACTCGCCGAGGAACACTGAAGCTTTCTTT. The encoded protein is CASSYSPRNTEAFF.

CDR3 DNA: TGTGCCACCAGTGATTCAAAAACAGGGGTGGAGACCCAGTACTTC. Translation gives CATSDSKTGVETQYF. V is TRBV24-1 and J is TRBJ2-5; 7 nucleotides agree with TRBD1. Germline lookup yields CDR1 KGHDR and CDR2 SFDVKD. V gave up 2 bases and J gave up 5 bases; unmatched junction bases: 7. This CDR3 has 15 amino acids.

The rearrangement links TRBV27 to TRBJ2-5; the match to TRBD1 covers 9 bases. This CDR3 spans 16 amino acids. Per the germline V gene, CDR1 is MNHEY and CDR2 is SMNVEV (reference sequence). The ends lost 5 bases at V and 1 base at J; junction bases unmatched: 8. The CDR3 sequence is CASSTADRGIQETQYF. The DNA of the CDR3 is TGTGCCAGCAGTACCGCGGACAGGGGAATCCAAGAGACCCAGTACTTC.

J is TRBJ1-4 and V is TRBV7-7; 9 bases agree with TRBD1. The ends lost 1 base at V and 4 bases at J; junction bases unmatched: 1. Looked up from germline, CDR1 is SSHAT and CDR2 is FNYEAQ (reference sequence). The CDR3 runs 15 residues. The CDR3 DNA reads TGTGCCAGCAGCTTAGGACAGGGGGATAATGAAAAACTGTTTTTT. This sequence encodes CASSLGQGDNEKLFF.

V usage is TRBV6-1 and J usage is TRBJ2-2; unclear D gene. The V end lost 1 base, the J end lost 3 bases, and 12 bases lay between the germline ends. This CDR3 comprises 16 residues. Germline V gene lookup returns CDR1 MNHNS and CDR2 SASEGT. Here the CDR3 DNA reads TGTGCCAGCAGTGAAGGGGCAGCCTGGGACACCGGGGAGCTGTTTTTT. It is translated as CASSEGAAWDTGELFF.

V gene TRBV6-5 combines with J gene TRBJ2-7; 7 bases map to TRBD2. CDR1 is MNHEY, CDR2 SVGAGI, per germline. Trimming removed 6 bases from V and 3 bases from J; junction bases left unmatched: 5. The CDR3 sequence is 13 residues long. CDR3 loop: CASSHRGDYEQYF. The CDR3 bases are TGTGCCAGCAGCCACCGGGGGGACTACGAGCAGTACTTC.

The rearrangement uses TRBV27 and TRBJ1-2, with a weak D call TRBD1 (5 bases). The CDR3 has 17 amino acids. With 3 bases removed from V and 2 bases from J, the gap between germline ends came to 19 bases. Germline V CDR1 and CDR2: MNHEY, SMNVEV (reference sequence). Here the CDR3 reads CASSFKGEAGYNYGYTF. The CDR3 DNA follows: TGTGCCAGCAGTTTCAAGGGTGAGGCAGGGTACAACTATGGCTACACCTTC.

This clone has just one count. The chain joins TRBV18 to TRBJ2-2; the D gene is possibly TRBD2 (6 bases). Germline CDR1 reads KGHSH; CDR2 reads LQKENI. V was pared by 4 bases and J by 4 bases, with 10 bases between. The CDR3 has 14 amino acids. In DNA, the CDR3 is TGTGCCAGCTCACTGAAGGGAGGCACCGGGGAGCTGTTTTTT. Its translation: CASSLKGGTGELFF.

The genes are TRBV28 and TRBJ2-1, with 11 bases lining up with TRBD2. Germline CDR1 reads MDHEN; CDR2 reads SYDVKM. The V segment lost 6 bases and the J segment 5 bases; nucleotides outside the gene matches: 9. This CDR3 has 16 residues. The CDR3 protein is CASRPATSGANNEQFF. The CDR3 DNA follows: TGTGCCAGCAGACCCGCGACTAGCGGGGCCAACAATGAGCAGTTCTTC.

The V gene is TRBV18, the J gene TRBJ2-6, with D possibly being TRBD2 (6 bases). V lost 4 bases to trimming and J lost 0 bases, with 10 bases between them. Germline V gene lookup returns CDR1 KGHSH and CDR2 LQKENI. The CDR3 contains 16 residues. The CDR3 here is CASSRDFSSGANVLTF. Here the CDR3 DNA reads TGTGCCAGCTCACGGGACTTCAGCTCTGGGGCCAACGTCCTGACTTTC.

This clone appeared once. The chain recombines TRBV6-5 with TRBJ1-1, with D possibly matching TRBD1 (6 bases). Looked up from germline, CDR1 is MNHEY and CDR2 is SVGAGI. CDR3 length: 14 amino acids. The germline V and J ends were trimmed by 6 bases and 3 bases, with 14 bases remaining between them. The CDR3 region is CASSTTGGHTEAFF. Here the CDR3 DNA reads TGTGCCAGCAGCACGACAGGCGGGCACACTGAAGCTTTCTTT.

The chain links TRBV5-1 to TRBJ2-5, with TRBD1 as a possible D gene (6 bases). The CDR3 extends over 14 amino acids. Trimming left V 7 bases short and J 2 bases short, with 15 bases between. Germline CDR1 and CDR2: SGHRS and YFSETQ. CDR3 sequence: CASSDRTAQETQYF. CDR3 nucleotides: TGCGCCAGCTCCGACAGGACGGCTCAAGAGACCCAGTACTTC.

This clone was recorded once. The V gene is TRBV7-6, the J gene TRBJ2-4; 8 bases are shared with TRBD1. Trimming at V came to 4 bases and at J to 7 bases, leaving 12 bases not matched to a gene. Germline loops: CDR1 SGHVS, CDR2 FNYEAQ. The CDR3 is 16 amino acids. The CDR3 spells CASSSGGIGTANIQYF. The CDR3, as DNA: TGTGCCAGCAGCTCAGGGGGCATAGGGACAGCGAACATTCAGTACTTC.

The rearrangement links TRBV4-1 to TRBJ1-1; D perhaps matches TRBD1 (6 bases). Germline V CDR1 and CDR2: MGHRA, YSYEKL. There are 15 residues in the CDR3. The ends were cut back, 1 base at V and 1 base at J, with 10 bases in the middle. The CDR3 DNA reads as TGCGCCAGCAGCCAAGGAGGCAGGGGGAACACTGAAGCTTTCTTT. Its protein product is CASSQGGRGNTEAFF.

The rearrangement uses TRBV5-1 and TRBJ1-4; 8 nucleotides match TRBD1. This CDR3 has 15 residues. V dropped 2 bases and J dropped 4; count of bases not matched to a gene: 4. Germline V CDR1 and CDR2: SGHRS, YFSETQ. The DNA of the CDR3 is TGCGCCAGCAGCTTAGGACAGGGCTATAATGAAAAACTGTTTTTT. Its protein product is CASSLGQGYNEKLFF.

V and J are TRBV5-4 and TRBJ2-3; 8 nucleotides match TRBD2. Trimming at V came to 0 bases and at J to 4 bases, leaving 4 bases not matched to a gene. Germline V CDR1 and CDR2: SGHNT, YYREEE (reference sequence). The CDR3 loop spans 15 amino acids. CDR3 loop: CASSLGGRKADTQYF. CDR3 in DNA: TGTGCCAGCAGCTTGGGCGGGAGGAAAGCAGATACGCAGTATTTT.

CDR3 sequence (DNA): TGTGCCAGCAGCTTCACCCCGGACAAATACTCTGGAAACACCATATATTTT. Its protein is CASSFTPDKYSGNTIYF. The chain carries TRBV7-8 and TRBJ1-3; the D gene is possibly TRBD1 (5 bases). V was trimmed by 3 bases and J by 0 bases, leaving 15 bases between them. Germline V lookup: CDR1 SGHVS, CDR2 FQNEAQ. The CDR3 spans 17 residues.

The genes are TRBV7-9 and TRBJ1-1; TRBD1 agrees at 8 bases. Germline CDR1 is SEHNR and CDR2 is FQNEAQ (reference sequence). The CDR3 totals 15 residues. V lost 5 bases, J lost 1 base, and 6 bases stayed unmatched. The CDR3 coding sequence is TGTGCCAGCAGCATTTGGACAGGGCGGAACACTGAAGCTTTCTTT. It specifies CASSIWTGRNTEAFF.

V is TRBV6-1 and J is TRBJ1-3; D unclear. Germline V lookup: CDR1 MNHNS, CDR2 SASEGT. The CDR3 consists of 15 residues. The V and J ends lost 2 bases and 0 bases respectively, with 8 bases between them. Written as DNA, the CDR3 is TGTGCCAGCAGTGAATCCGGACTCTCTGGAAACACCATATATTTT. Protein sequence: CASSESGLSGNTIYF.

The CDR3 sequence: CASSLPVDSPLHF. The CDR3 region has the DNA TGTGCCAGCAGCTTACCCGTCGATTCACCCCTCCACTTT. The chain is built from TRBV11-2 and TRBJ1-6; no clear D. The CDR3 sequence is 13 residues long. Germline-derived CDR1 and CDR2 are SGHAT and FQNNGV. Trimming removed 2 bases from V and 8 bases from J, with 7 bases in between.

The V call is TRBV6-5, the J call TRBJ1-5; D unresolved. The CDR3 contains 14 residues. Per the germline V gene, CDR1 is MNHEY and CDR2 is SVGAGI. V lost 6 bases, J lost 0 bases, and 9 bases lay in between. The DNA of the CDR3 is TGTGCCAGCAGCACTAGTTATAGCAATCAGCCCCAGCATTTT. This sequence encodes CASSTSYSNQPQHF.

V usage is TRBV19 and J usage is TRBJ1-2; D remains ambiguous. With 0 bases removed from V and 4 bases from J, the gap between germline ends came to 9 bases. Per germline, CDR1 LNHDA and CDR2 SQIVND (reference sequence). This CDR3 comprises 14 residues. The CDR3 nucleotides read TGTGCCAGTAGTATAGATGCGGGGATCTATGGCTACACCTTC. This sequence encodes CASSIDAGIYGYTF.

The DNA for the CDR3 is TGTGCCATCAGTGAGTCCTGGCGGGGGGGCAGCACAGATACGCAGTATTTT. It codes for CAISESWRGGSTDTQYF. The gene calls are TRBV10-3 and TRBJ2-3; 9 bases are shared with TRBD2. Germline trimming cut 0 bases from V and 0 bases from J; bases unmatched to any gene: 4. Germline values: CDR1 ENHRY, CDR2 SYGVKD. There are 17 residues in the CDR3.